This T cell receptor (beta chain) is drawn from a study of control samples from healthy donors and cancer patients. This clone was picked up a small number of times. From germline, CDR1 is MNHEY and CDR2 SVGAGI. This CDR3 spans 15 amino acids. V lost 4 bases to trimming and J lost 4 bases; unmatched junction nucleotides: 4. Sequencing used immunoSEQ multiplex PCR; TCRdb keeps in-frame clones, though not all of them. Among some 120,000 clones listed, 75% to 95% were seen once. The specimen was blood. The TCR sequence derives from a man aged 18 to 30 in good health. This chain links TRBV6-5 with TRBJ2-3; 11 nucleotides align to TRBD2. In nucleotides, the CDR3 is TGTGCCAGCAGTTTAGCGGGGGGGCCGGCAGATACGCAGTATTTT. Its protein is CASSLAGGPADTQYF.